A single sample gave rise to the 21 T cell receptor beta chains below, sequenced in a study of T cell repertoires in cytomegalovirus infection. Their recognized antigens are unknown. Each CDR3 protein gets one entry after TCRdb re-called the reads with MiXCR. There are some 920,000 distinct CDR3 sequences in the sample; roughly a third occur only once, and about an eighth lies in the top ten. Source: cultured CD8+ T cells from PBMCs, taken from culture after CMV antigen stimulation. Every receptor here comes from a human donor in good health (CMV status not recorded). Some clones in this sample may be carry-over from other donors' samples.

About this clonotype itself: This may arise from a read error, as a much more abundant clone is one base away. CDR3 coding DNA: TGTGCCATCAGCTCCCGTGTCCAAGAGACCCAGTACTTC. It encodes CAISSRVQETQYF. The genes are TRBV7-9 and TRBJ2-5; D call uncertain. Germline loops: CDR1 SEHNR, CDR2 FQNEAQ (reference sequence). CDR3 length: 13 amino acids.

CDR3 amino acids: CASSLRTGTFQPQHF. The CDR3 DNA reads as TGTGCCAGCAGTTTAAGGACAGGGACGTTTCAGCCCCAGCATTTT. This sequence joins TRBV12-3 or TRBV12-4 and TRBJ1-5; 8 nucleotides line up with TRBD1. CDR3 length: 15 amino acids. The V gene end was trimmed by 2 bases and the J gene end by 6 bases; junction bases not matched to a gene: 6.

This clonotype was seen only a few times. The chain employs TRBV19 and TRBJ2-3; D is ambiguous. This CDR3 has 16 residues. Trimming left V 5 bases short and J 1 base short, with 16 bases between. From germline, CDR1 is LNHDA and CDR2 SQIVND (reference sequence). The CDR3 reads CASSPLSLIGTDTQYF. DNA of the CDR3: TGTGCCAGTAGTCCCTTGTCCCTGATAGGCACAGATACGCAGTATTTT.

The V and J genes are TRBV20-1 and TRBJ1-1; D not certain. The V gene's germline CDR1 is DFQATT and CDR2 SNEGSKA (reference sequence). This CDR3 region has 11 residues. V was cut by 4 bases and J by 0 bases, with 3 bases left in between. The CDR3, as DNA: TGCAGTGCTATGGTGAACACTGAAGCTTTCTTT. Its protein product is CSAMVNTEAFF.

This clonotype was seen only a few times. The chain employs TRBV6-5 and TRBJ2-6; perhaps TRBD2 as D (7 bases). Germline V gives CDR1 MNHEY, CDR2 SVGAGI. The CDR3 covers 16 residues. V was pared by 6 bases and J by 0 bases, with 12 bases between. The CDR3 loop is CASSAGAPSGANVLTF. The CDR3 DNA reads TGTGCCAGCAGCGCGGGGGCCCCCTCTGGGGCCAACGTCCTGACTTTC.

The chain has TRBV20-1 and TRBJ2-2; D not certain. CDR1 is DFQATT and CDR2 is SNEGSKA in the germline V gene (reference sequence). V was cut by 0 bases and J by 8 bases, with 10 bases left in between. This CDR3 is built from 13 residues. The CDR3 spells CSARDVRSGELFF. CDR3 in DNA: TGCAGTGCTAGAGATGTAAGGTCAGGGGAGCTGTTTTTT.

This clonotype occurred a few times. The rearrangement joins TRBV5-6 to TRBJ2-7; D may be TRBD2 (6 bases). The germline V and J ends were trimmed by 4 bases and 5 bases, with 16 bases remaining between them. This CDR3 spans 14 amino acids. CDR1 and CDR2 from the germline V gene are SGHDT and YYEEEE. CDR3 amino acids: CASSGDFTPHEQYF. As DNA, the CDR3 is TGTGCCAGCAGCGGGGACTTCACACCCCACGAGCAGTACTTC.

The J gene is TRBJ2-3, the V gene TRBV10-3, with D unresolved. Germline lookup yields CDR1 ENHRY and CDR2 SYGVKD. The CDR3 loop spans 16 amino acids. V was clipped by 6 bases and J by 1 base, with 17 bases between them. DNA for the CDR3: TGTGCCATCAGGGGTATGAGGCAGTCCGGCACAGATACGCAGTATTTT. Translating gives CAIRGMRQSGTDTQYF.

This clonotype was recorded only once. The gene calls are TRBV2 and TRBJ2-1; D call uncertain. With 0 bases removed from V and 8 bases from J, the gap between germline ends came to 20 bases. The V gene's germline CDR1 is SNHLY and CDR2 FYNNEI. The CDR3 consists of 17 residues. The CDR3, as DNA: TGTGCCAGCAGTGAAGCGCTGGCGGAAAGGTTTAGGGATGAGCAGTTCTTC. It codes for CASSEALAERFRDEQFF. The full variable domain, in which reference TRBV2 and TRBJ2-1 provide the parts outside the CDR3, is EPEVTQTPSHQVTQMGQEVILRCVPISNHLYFYWYRQILGQKVEFLVSFYNNEISEKSEIFDDQFSVERPDGSNFTLKIRSTKLEDSAMYFCASSEALAERFRDEQFFGPGTRLTVL.

Worth noting for this clonotype: A much larger clonotype is one base distant, so this may be a read error. The chain recombines TRBV7-8 with TRBJ1-4; 9 nucleotides match TRBD1. In germline, CDR1 is SGHVS, CDR2 FQNEAQ. The CDR3 has 15 amino acids. The CDR3 region has the DNA TGTGCCAGCAGCTTACTACAGGGGGCAAGGGAAAATCTGTTTTTT. Its translation: CASSLLQGARENLFF.

A single count supports this clonotype. The chain has TRBV19 and TRBJ2-3; D is perhaps TRBD1 (5 bases). CDR3 size: 16 residues. Germline values: CDR1 LNHDA, CDR2 SQIVND (reference sequence). The ends were cut back, 7 bases at V and 4 bases at J, with 21 bases in the middle. CDR3 nucleotide sequence: TGTGCCAGTATTATGGACATACAAGCATGGGCAGATACGCAGTATTTT. As protein: CASIMDIQAWADTQYF.

This clonotype has more than one count but fewer than ten. The chain employs TRBV2 and TRBJ2-7; the match to TRBD2 covers 8 bases. V lost 6 bases to trimming and J lost 5 bases; unmatched junction nucleotides: 6. Germline CDR1 reads SNHLY; CDR2 reads FYNNEI. The CDR3 is made up of 13 amino acids. CDR3 amino acids: CASSGGGFHEQYV. CDR3 sequence (DNA): TGTGCCAGCAGCGGGGGGGGCTTCCACGAGCAGTACGTC.

In this sample, this clonotype turned up many times. The CDR3 bases are TGTGCCAGCAGCCCCTGGGGGGACCGAGAGACCCAGTACTTC. Translating it yields CASSPWGDRETQYF. The chain combines TRBV7-8 with TRBJ2-5; D may be TRBD2 (6 bases). V was pared by 5 bases and J by 4 bases, with 14 bases between. Germline CDR1 SGHVS, CDR2 FQNEAQ. This CDR3 has 14 amino acids.

Comments on this clonotype: This may stem from a read error, because a much larger clone lies one nucleotide away. The chain carries TRBV6-8 and TRBJ2-3; TRBD1 might be the D (5 bases). The CDR3 is made up of 15 amino acids. Germline V CDR1 and CDR2: MNHGY, SAAAGT. This CDR3 reads CTSSLYAGRTDTQYF. CDR3 nucleotide sequence: TGTACCAGCAGCCTATACGCAGGGCGGACAGATACGCAGTATTTT.

The chain recombines TRBV6-6 with TRBJ1-5, with unresolved D. Germline loops: CDR1 MNHNY, CDR2 SVGAGI (reference sequence). Between the trimmed V and J ends, which lost 4 bases and 5 bases, there was a span of 24 bases. This CDR3 has 18 residues. The DNA of the CDR3 is TGTGCCAGCAGTTCCCACGACACGTCCCAAGGGAGCCATCAGCCCCAGCATTTT. It codes for CASSSHDTSQGSHQPQHF.

A few counts support this clonotype. The junction departs from the called germline gene at one end, perhaps through a read error. The chain is built from TRBV7-7 and TRBJ2-3; 9 bases are a match to TRBD1. From germline, CDR1 is SSHAT and CDR2 FNYEAQ (reference sequence). CDR3 size: 16 residues. The CDR3 bases are TGTGCTAGCAGCCCCCAGGACAGGGGCGCTAAAGATACGCAGTATTTT. Translating gives CASSPQDRGAKDTQYF.

The chain uses TRBV12-3 or TRBV12-4 and TRBJ2-1; the D is unclear. Trimming took 2 bases from V and 1 from J, leaving 15 bases between them. This CDR3 is built from 17 residues. CDR3 amino acids: CASSLRQILASYNEQFF. In DNA form, the CDR3 reads TGTGCCAGCAGTTTAAGGCAGATATTAGCATCCTACAATGAGCAGTTCTTC.

This chain joins TRBV6-5 and TRBJ1-5; D is perhaps TRBD1 (6 bases). Germline V gene data show CDR1 as MNHEY and CDR2 as SVGAGI. The V end was cut by 4 bases, the J end by 7 bases, with 20 bases between. The CDR3 consists of 16 residues. Here the CDR3 reads CASSSGGPDSLQPQHF. The CDR3 region has the DNA TGTGCCAGCAGTTCGGGGGGACCGGACAGTCTGCAGCCCCAGCATTTT.

V usage is TRBV7-6 and J usage is TRBJ1-5; unclear D gene. The CDR3 runs 13 residues. With 5 bases removed from V and 8 bases from J, the gap between germline ends came to 13 bases. CDR1 and CDR2 (germline): SGHVS, FNYEAQ. The DNA for the CDR3 is TGTGCCAGCAGCCAACCCGAGGTGGAGCCCCAGCATTTT. Its protein is CASSQPEVEPQHF.

This clonotype was seen just once. This chain links TRBV5-1 with TRBJ2-6; D gene ambiguous. CDR3 size: 18 residues. Germline V CDR1 and CDR2: SGHRS, YFSETQ. Deletions cut 0 bases from V and 0 bases from J, with 13 bases between. CDR3 loop: CASSLEALSLSGANVLTF. CDR3 bases: TGCGCCAGCAGCTTGGAAGCCCTTTCTCTCTCTGGGGCCAACGTCCTGACTTTC.

The CDR3 reads CASSLLTSGDYNEQFF. For the CDR3, the DNA is TGTGCCAGCAGCTTGCTGACTAGCGGCGATTACAATGAGCAGTTCTTC. This sequence joins TRBV7-6 and TRBJ2-1; 9 positions match TRBD2. Germline V gene lookup returns CDR1 SGHVS and CDR2 FNYEAQ. The V gene end was trimmed by 3 bases and the J gene end by 4 bases; junction bases not matched to a gene: 7. The CDR3 totals 16 residues.